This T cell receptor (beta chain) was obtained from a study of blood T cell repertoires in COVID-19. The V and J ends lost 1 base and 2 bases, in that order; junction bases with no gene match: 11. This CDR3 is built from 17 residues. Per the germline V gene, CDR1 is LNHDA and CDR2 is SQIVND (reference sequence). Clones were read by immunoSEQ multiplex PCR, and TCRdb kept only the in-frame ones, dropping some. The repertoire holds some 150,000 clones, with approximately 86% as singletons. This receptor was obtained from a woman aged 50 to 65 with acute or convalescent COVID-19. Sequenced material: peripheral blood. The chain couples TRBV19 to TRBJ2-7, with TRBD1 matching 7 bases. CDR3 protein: CASSIAARQGEAYEQYF. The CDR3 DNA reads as TGTGCCAGTAGTATAGCAGCAAGACAGGGAGAGGCCTACGAGCAGTACTTC.